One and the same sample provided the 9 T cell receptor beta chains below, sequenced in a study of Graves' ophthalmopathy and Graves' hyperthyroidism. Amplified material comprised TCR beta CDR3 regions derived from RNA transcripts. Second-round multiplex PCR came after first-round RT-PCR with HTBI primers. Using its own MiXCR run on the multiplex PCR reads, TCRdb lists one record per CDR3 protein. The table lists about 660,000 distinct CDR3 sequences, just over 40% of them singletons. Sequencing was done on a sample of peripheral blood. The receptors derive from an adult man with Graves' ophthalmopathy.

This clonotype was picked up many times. The CDR3 coding sequence is TGTGCCAGCAGCGAAACGAGGCAGGGTAACACTGAAGCTTTCTTT. It codes for CASSETRQGNTEAFF. The rearrangement joins TRBV14 to TRBJ1-1; tentatively, D is TRBD1 (5 bases). Trimming stripped 5 bases from V and 2 bases from J, with 15 bases between. The CDR3 totals 15 residues. The germline V gene encodes CDR1 SGHDN and CDR2 FVKESK. Combining the CDR3 with reference TRBV14 and TRBJ1-1 gives the whole variable domain EAGVTQFPSHSVIEKGQTVTLRCDPISGHDNLYWYRRVMGKEIKFLLHFVKESKQDESGMPNNRFLAERTGGTYSTLKVQPAELEDSGVYFCASSETRQGNTEAFFGQGTRLTVV.

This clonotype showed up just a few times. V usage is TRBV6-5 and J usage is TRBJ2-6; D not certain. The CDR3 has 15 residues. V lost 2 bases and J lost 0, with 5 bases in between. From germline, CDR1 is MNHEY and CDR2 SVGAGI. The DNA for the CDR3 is TGTGCCAGCAGTTACAGGGTCTCTGGGGCCAACGTCCTGACTTTC. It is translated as CASSYRVSGANVLTF.

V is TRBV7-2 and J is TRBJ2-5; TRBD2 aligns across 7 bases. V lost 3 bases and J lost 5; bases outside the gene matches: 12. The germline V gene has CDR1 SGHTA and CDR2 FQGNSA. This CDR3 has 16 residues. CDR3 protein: CASSLTLRGVGETQYF. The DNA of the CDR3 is TGTGCCAGCAGCTTGACTCTACGGGGGGTTGGGGAGACCCAGTACTTC.

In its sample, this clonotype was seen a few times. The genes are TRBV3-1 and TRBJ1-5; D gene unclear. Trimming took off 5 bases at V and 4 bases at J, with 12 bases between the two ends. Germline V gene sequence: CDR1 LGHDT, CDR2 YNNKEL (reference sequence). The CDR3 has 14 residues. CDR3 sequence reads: CASSSGTKNQPQHF. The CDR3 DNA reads TGTGCCAGCAGCAGTGGTACCAAAAATCAGCCCCAGCATTTT.

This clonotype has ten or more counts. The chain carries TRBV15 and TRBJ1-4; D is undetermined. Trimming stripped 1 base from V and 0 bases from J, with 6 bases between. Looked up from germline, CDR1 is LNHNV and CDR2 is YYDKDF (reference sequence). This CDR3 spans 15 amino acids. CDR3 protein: CATSRAAATNEKLFF. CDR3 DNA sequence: TGTGCCACCAGCAGAGCAGCTGCAACTAATGAAAAACTGTTTTTT.

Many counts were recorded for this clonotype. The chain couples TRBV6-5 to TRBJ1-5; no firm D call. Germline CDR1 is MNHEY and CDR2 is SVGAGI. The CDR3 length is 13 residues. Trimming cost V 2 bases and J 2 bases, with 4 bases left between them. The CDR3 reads CASSYDGNQPQHF. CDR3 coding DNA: TGTGCCAGCAGTTACGATGGCAATCAGCCCCAGCATTTT.

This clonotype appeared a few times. CDR3 bases: TGTGCCAGCAATTTAGCAGGGTTGAACACTGAAGCTTTCTTT. Its translation: CASNLAGLNTEAFF. The rearrangement uses TRBV6-6 and TRBJ1-1; D is possibly TRBD1 (5 bases). There are 14 residues in the CDR3. CDR1 MNHNY and CDR2 SVGAGI come from the germline V gene (reference sequence). The V end lost 7 bases, the J end lost 0 bases, and 12 bases lay between the germline ends.

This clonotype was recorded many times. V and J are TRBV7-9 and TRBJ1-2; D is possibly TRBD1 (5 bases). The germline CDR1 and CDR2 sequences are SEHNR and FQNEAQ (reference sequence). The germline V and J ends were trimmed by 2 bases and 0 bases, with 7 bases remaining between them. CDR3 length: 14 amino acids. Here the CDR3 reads CASSLLQANYGYTF. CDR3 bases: TGTGCCAGCAGCTTATTACAGGCTAACTATGGCTACACCTTC.

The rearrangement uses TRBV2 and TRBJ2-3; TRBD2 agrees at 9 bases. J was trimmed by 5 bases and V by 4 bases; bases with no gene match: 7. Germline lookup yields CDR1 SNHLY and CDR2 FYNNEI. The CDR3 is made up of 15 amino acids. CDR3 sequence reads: CASSGLAGRGDTQYF. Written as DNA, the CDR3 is TGTGCCAGCAGTGGTCTAGCGGGACGAGGAGATACGCAGTATTTT. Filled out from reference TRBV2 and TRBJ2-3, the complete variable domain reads EPEVTQTPSHQVTQMGQEVILRCVPISNHLYFYWYRQILGQKVEFLVSFYNNEISEKSEIFDDQFSVERPDGSNFTLKIRSTKLEDSAMYFCASSGLAGRGDTQYFGPGTRLTVL.